Listed below are T cell receptor beta chains from one sample, sequenced in a study of cytomegalovirus exposure and HLA in healthy donors. TCRdb keeps only in-frame clones here, not all; method: immunoSEQ multiplex PCR. The data show more than 150,000 clones, around 80% seen once. The specimen was PBMCs. All receptors come from a woman aged 50 to 65 in good health and CMV-seropositive. Both conserved end residues are part of each CDR3. A D gene is named only where the DNA matches it firmly. Size is stated for part of the rows, as once, few or many counts, or as a class when the clone is expanded.

v_call	d_call	j_call	clone_size	cdr3_aa	cdr3_nt
TRBV7-2	TRBD1	TRBJ1-3	-	CASSSQGAEGNTIYF	TGTGCCAGCAGCTCACAGGGGGCGGAAGGAAACACCATATATTTT
TRBV27	TRBD1	TRBJ1-3	-	CASRPGTGILGGSGNTIYF	TGTGCCAGCAGGCCCGGGACAGGGATTCTCGGGGGCTCTGGAAACACCATATATTTT
TRBV5-6	TRBD2	TRBJ2-3	-	CASSSSGPNSGDTQYF	TGTGCCAGCAGCTCCTCAGGACCAAATAGCGGGGATACGCAGTATTTT
TRBV18	-	TRBJ1-1	-	CASSRESTEAFF	TGTGCCAGCTCACGGGAGAGCACTGAAGCTTTCTTT
TRBV4-2	TRBD1	TRBJ2-7	-	CASSQGDSSYEQYF	TGTGCCAGCAGCCAAGGGGACAGCTCCTACGAGCAGTACTTC
TRBV19	-	TRBJ1-1	-	CASSYGGYTEAFF	TGTGCCAGTAGTTACGGGGGATACACTGAAGCTTTCTTT
TRBV20-1	TRBD2	TRBJ2-7	-	CSVGGGYEQYF	TGCAGTGTGGGGGGGGGCTACGAGCAGTACTTC
TRBV5-6	-	TRBJ2-4	-	CASSRRDVRNIQYF	TGTGCCAGCAGTCGCAGGGATGTGAGGAACATTCAGTACTTC
TRBV4-3	-	TRBJ1-1	few	CASSQGLRGVNTEAFF	TGCGCCAGCAGCCAAGGTTTACGGGGGGTGAACACTGAAGCTTTCTTT
TRBV30	-	TRBJ1-2	few	CACSPGVYYGYTF	TGTGCCTGTTCCCCGGGGGTATACTATGGCTACACCTTC
TRBV5-1	-	TRBJ1-4	-	CASSWAGANKGEKLFF	TGCGCCAGCAGTTGGGCAGGGGCTAATAAGGGGGAAAAACTGTTTTTT
TRBV7-9	-	TRBJ1-4	-	CASSPFGEVKEKLFF	TGTGCCAGCAGCCCATTTGGGGAGGTAAAGGAAAAACTGTTTTTT
TRBV12-1	-	TRBJ1-5	-	CASSCSARGSEQPQHF	TGTGCCAGCAGCTGCTCGGCCAGGGGATCGGAACAGCCCCAGCATTTT
TRBV14	-	TRBJ2-5	-	CASSQDARASSERPQYF	TGTGCCAGCAGCCAAGATGCCAGGGCGAGTAGTGAGAGACCCCAGTACTTC
TRBV18	-	TRBJ1-5	-	CASSPGRNSNQPQHF	TGTGCCAGCTCCCCGGGTCGGAATAGCAATCAGCCCCAGCATTTT
TRBV5-1	-	TRBJ1-4	-	CASSGTNEKLFF	TGCGCCAGCAGCGGCACTAATGAAAAACTGTTTTTT
TRBV7-9	-	TRBJ1-1	-	CASSLNRKDTEAFF	TGTGCCAGCAGCTTGAACAGGAAGGACACTGAAGCTTTCTTT
TRBV5-1	TRBD2	TRBJ2-5	-	CASSRQTSGSETQYF	TGCGCCAGCAGCCGGCAGACTAGCGGGAGCGAGACCCAGTACTTC
TRBV6-5	TRBD2	TRBJ2-1	-	CASSYRLARGNEQFF	TGTGCCAGCAGTTACAGACTAGCGAGGGGGAATGAGCAGTTCTTC
TRBV15	-	TRBJ1-2	-	CATSSRGRRGYTF	TGTGCCACCAGCTCAAGGGGCCGTCGCGGCTACACCTTC
TRBV19	-	TRBJ2-7	-	CASSAIAGNEQYF	TGTGCCAGTAGTGCAATAGCAGGGAACGAGCAGTACTTC
TRBV7-2	-	TRBJ2-5	-	CASRKAGETQYF	TGTGCCAGCAGGAAGGCCGGGGAGACCCAGTACTTC
TRBV28	-	TRBJ2-7	few	CASSPSRGLGAHDYEQYF	TGTGCCAGCAGTCCCAGTCGGGGTTTAGGTGCTCACGACTACGAGCAGTACTTC
TRBV18	-	TRBJ2-5	-	CASSPFGQQETQYF	TGTGCCAGCTCACCTTTCGGACAACAAGAGACCCAGTACTTC
TRBV6-5	TRBD1	TRBJ2-5	-	CASRLQGNQETQYF	TGTGCCAGCAGGTTACAGGGGAACCAAGAGACCCAGTACTTC
TRBV7-2	TRBD2	TRBJ2-7	-	CASSFSGNYEQYF	TGTGCCAGCAGCTTTAGCGGGAACTACGAGCAGTACTTC
TRBV7-5	-	TRBJ1-2	-	CARSYPGQGPYGYTF	TGTGCCAGAAGCTATCCGGGACAGGGACCTTATGGCTACACCTTC
TRBV7-2	-	TRBJ2-1	-	CASSLTRGEQFF	TGTGCCAGCAGCCTGACGCGCGGAGAGCAGTTCTTC
TRBV2	-	TRBJ2-5	few	CASSDLLRETQYF	TGTGCCAGCAGTGACCTGCTGAGGGAGACCCAGTACTTC
TRBV7-2	TRBD2	TRBJ2-7	-	CASSPHSGVPYEQYF	TGTGCCAGCAGCCCCCACAGCGGGGTCCCCTACGAGCAGTACTTC
TRBV28	TRBD1	TRBJ2-1	-	CASSSRQGANNEQFF	TGTGCCAGCAGTTCCCGACAGGGGGCGAACAATGAGCAGTTCTTC
TRBV18	TRBD1	TRBJ2-5	-	CASSLDRGRETQYF	TGTGCCAGCTCACTTGACAGGGGGCGGGAGACCCAGTACTTC
TRBV5-1	-	TRBJ2-2	once	CASRQGLRGSGELFF	TGCGCCAGCAGGCAAGGACTCCGGGGGTCCGGGGAGCTGTTTTTT
TRBV4-3	TRBD1	TRBJ1-5	-	CASSQGQGFQPQHF	TGCGCCAGCAGCCAGGGACAGGGATTCCAGCCCCAGCATTTT
TRBV4-1	TRBD2	TRBJ2-7	-	CASSQGFGGDYEQYF	TGCGCCAGCAGCCAAGGTTTTGGGGGGGACTACGAGCAGTACTTC
TRBV4-3	-	TRBJ1-1	few	CASSQELGPQGAFF	TGCGCCAGCAGCCAAGAATTGGGCCCCCAGGGAGCTTTCTTT